The entry below describes one T cell receptor beta chain. The PCR was carried out with 60 Vbeta primers and 13 Jbeta primers. Sequencing was performed with immunoSEQ multiplex PCR; in TCRdb, only in-frame clones are kept and a portion is missing. The sample includes 150,000 or so clones, roughly 81% of them seen just once. These data are taken from a study of cytomegalovirus exposure and HLA in healthy donors. As for the study in general: About 180 million T cells yielded 120 million or so unique TCR beta sequences, as an earlier analysis found.

The germline V gene has CDR1 MNHEY and CDR2 SVGAGI. V dropped 2 bases and J dropped 1 base, with 5 bases sitting between them. There are 13 residues in the CDR3. Input material: PBMCs. The chain recombines TRBV6-5 with TRBJ1-2; D gene uncertain. The clonotype originates from a woman between 18 and 29 years old in good health and CMV-seronegative. The CDR3 loop is CASSYNLNYGYTF. In nucleotides, the CDR3 is TGTGCCAGCAGTTACAATCTTAACTATGGCTACACCTTC.